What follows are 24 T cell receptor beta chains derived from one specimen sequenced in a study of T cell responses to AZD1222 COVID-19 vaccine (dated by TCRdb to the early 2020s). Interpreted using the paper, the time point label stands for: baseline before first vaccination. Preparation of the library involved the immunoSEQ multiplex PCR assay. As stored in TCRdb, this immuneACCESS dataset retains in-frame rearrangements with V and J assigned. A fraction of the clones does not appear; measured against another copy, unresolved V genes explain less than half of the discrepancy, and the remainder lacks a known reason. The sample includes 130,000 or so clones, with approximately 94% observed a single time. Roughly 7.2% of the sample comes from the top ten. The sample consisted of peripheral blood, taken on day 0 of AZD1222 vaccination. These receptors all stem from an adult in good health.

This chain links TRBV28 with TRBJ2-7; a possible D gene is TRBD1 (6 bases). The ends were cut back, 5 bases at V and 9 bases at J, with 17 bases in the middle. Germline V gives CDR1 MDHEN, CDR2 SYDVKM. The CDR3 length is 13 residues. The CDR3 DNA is TGTGCCAGCAGTGATGACAGGATACGAGGGCAGTACTTC. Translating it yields CASSDDRIRGQYF.

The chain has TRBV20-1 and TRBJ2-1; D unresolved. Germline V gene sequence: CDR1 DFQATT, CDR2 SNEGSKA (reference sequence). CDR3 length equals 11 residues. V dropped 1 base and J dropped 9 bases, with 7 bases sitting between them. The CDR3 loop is CSARVGTEQFF. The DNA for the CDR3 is TGCAGTGCTAGAGTAGGCACTGAGCAGTTCTTC.

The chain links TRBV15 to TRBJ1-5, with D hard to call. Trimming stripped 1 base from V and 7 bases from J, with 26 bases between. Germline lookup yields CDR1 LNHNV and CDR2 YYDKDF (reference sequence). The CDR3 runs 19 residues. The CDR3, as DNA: TGTGCCACCAGCAGAGTTGGGCGGGCCACTCAAATTCCAAAGCAGCCCCAGCATTTT. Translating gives CATSRVGRATQIPKQPQHF.

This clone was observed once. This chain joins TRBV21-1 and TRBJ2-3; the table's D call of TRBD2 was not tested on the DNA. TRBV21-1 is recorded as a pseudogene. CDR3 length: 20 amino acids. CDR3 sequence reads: CASSTSEGGGQLCSTDTQYF. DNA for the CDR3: TGTGCCAGCAGCACCTCGGAGGGGGGGGGACAACTCTGTAGCACAGATACGCAGTATTTT.

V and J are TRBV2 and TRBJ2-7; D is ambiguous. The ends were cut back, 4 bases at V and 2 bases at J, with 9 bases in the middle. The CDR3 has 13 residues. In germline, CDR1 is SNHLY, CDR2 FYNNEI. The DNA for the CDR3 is TGTGCCAGCAGTGTTGAGTCCGCCTACGAGCAGTACTTC. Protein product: CASSVESAYEQYF.

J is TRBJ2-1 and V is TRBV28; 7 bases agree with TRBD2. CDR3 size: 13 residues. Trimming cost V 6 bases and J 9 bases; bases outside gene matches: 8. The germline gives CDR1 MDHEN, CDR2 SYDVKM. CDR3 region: CASSLGGTTEQFF. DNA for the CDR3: TGTGCCAGCAGCCTCGGCGGGACTACTGAGCAGTTCTTC.

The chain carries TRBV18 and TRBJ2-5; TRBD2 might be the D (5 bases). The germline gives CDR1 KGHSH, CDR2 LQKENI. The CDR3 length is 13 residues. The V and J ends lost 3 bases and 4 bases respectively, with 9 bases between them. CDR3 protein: CASSPRDRETQYF. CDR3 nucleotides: TGTGCCAGCTCACCCCGGGATCGAGAGACCCAGTACTTC.

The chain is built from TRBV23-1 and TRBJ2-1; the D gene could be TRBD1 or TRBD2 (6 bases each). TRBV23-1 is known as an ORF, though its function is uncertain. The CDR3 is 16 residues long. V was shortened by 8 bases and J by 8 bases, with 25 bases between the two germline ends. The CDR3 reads CASVTEGGLKCDEQFF. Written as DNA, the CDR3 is TGCGCCAGCGTTACCGAGGGGGGACTCAAGTGCGATGAGCAGTTCTTC.

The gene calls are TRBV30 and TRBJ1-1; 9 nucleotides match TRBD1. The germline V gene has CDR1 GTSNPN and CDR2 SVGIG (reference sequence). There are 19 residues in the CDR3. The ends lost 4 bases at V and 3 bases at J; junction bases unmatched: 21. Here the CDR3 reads CAWTALYRGRGLRDTEAFF. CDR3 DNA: TGTGCCTGGACCGCACTATACAGGGGGCGCGGGTTGAGGGACACTGAAGCTTTCTTT.

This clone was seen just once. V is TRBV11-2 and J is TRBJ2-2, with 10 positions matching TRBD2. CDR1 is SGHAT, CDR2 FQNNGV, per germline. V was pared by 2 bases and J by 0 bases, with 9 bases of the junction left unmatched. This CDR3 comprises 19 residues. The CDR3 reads CASSLRFGTSVTNTGELFF. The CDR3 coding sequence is TGTGCCAGCAGCTTACGGTTTGGGACTAGCGTCACGAACACCGGGGAGCTGTTTTTT.

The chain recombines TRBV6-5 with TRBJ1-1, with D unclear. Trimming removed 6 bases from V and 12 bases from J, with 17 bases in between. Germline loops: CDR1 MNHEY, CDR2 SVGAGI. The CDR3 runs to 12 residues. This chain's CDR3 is CASSAGSAGTFF. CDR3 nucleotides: TGTGCCAGCAGCGCCGGGTCGGCGGGGACTTTCTTT.

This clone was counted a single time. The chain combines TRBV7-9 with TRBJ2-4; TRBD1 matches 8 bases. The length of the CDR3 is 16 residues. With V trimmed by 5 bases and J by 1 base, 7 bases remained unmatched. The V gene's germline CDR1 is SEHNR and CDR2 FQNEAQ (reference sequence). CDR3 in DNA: TGTGCCAGCAGCCCCCGACAGGGGCTGGCCAAAAACATTCAGTACTTC. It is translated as CASSPRQGLAKNIQYF.

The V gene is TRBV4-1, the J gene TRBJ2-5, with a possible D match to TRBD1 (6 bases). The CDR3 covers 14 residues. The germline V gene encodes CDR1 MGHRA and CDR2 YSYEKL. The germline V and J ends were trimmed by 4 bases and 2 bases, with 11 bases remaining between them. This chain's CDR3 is CASSLRTVQETQYF. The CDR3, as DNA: TGCGCCAGCAGCCTCAGGACAGTTCAAGAGACCCAGTACTTC.

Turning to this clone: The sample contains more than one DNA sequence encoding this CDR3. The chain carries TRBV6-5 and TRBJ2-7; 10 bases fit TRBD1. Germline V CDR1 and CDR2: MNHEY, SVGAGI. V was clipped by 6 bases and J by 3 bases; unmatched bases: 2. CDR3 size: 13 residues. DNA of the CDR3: TGTGCCAGCAGCTGGACAGGGGGCTACGAGCAGTACTTC. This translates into CASSWTGGYEQYF.

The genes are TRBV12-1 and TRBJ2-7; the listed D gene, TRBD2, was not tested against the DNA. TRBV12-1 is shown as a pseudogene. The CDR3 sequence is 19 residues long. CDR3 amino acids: CASSSPGLAGEGPSYEQYF. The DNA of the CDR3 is TGTGCCAGCAGCTCTCCGGGACTAGCGGGAGAGGGGCCCTCCTACGAGCAGTACTTC.

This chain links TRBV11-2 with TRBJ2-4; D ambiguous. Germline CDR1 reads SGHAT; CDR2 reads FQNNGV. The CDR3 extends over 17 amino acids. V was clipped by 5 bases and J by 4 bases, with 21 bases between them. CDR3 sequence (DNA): TGTGCCAGCAGCCATAATTCCGACCGTCGGGCAAAAAACATTCAGTACTTC. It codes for CASSHNSDRRAKNIQYF.

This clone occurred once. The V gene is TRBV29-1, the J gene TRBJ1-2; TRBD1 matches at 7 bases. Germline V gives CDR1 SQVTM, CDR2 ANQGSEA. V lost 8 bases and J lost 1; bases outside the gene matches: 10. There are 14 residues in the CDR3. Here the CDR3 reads CSTQLQGINYGYTF. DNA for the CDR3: TGCAGCACGCAGTTACAGGGGATTAACTATGGCTACACCTTC.

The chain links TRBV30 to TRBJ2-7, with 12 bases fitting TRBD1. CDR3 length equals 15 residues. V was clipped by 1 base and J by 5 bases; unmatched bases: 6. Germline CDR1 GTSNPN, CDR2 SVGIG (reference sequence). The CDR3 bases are TGTGCCTGGAGTGCCTGGGACAGGGGGCGCGACGAGCAGTACTTC. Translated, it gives CAWSAWDRGRDEQYF.

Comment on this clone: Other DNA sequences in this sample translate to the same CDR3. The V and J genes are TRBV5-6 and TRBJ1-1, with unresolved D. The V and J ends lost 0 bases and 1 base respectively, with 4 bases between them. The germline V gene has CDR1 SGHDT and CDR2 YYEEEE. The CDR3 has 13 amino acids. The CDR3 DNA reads TGTGCCAGCAGCTTGGGAGGGAACACTGAAGCTTTCTTT. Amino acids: CASSLGGNTEAFF.

The CDR3 region has the DNA TGTGCCAGCAGCCAACCCAGTGGAGGGCGGACTGAAGCTTTCTTT. Protein: CASSQPSGGRTEAFF. The chain is built from TRBV6-6 and TRBJ1-1; no reliable D call. The germline V gene encodes CDR1 MNHNY and CDR2 SVGAGI (reference sequence). Trimming stripped 6 bases from V and 5 bases from J, with 19 bases between. The CDR3 sequence is 15 residues long.

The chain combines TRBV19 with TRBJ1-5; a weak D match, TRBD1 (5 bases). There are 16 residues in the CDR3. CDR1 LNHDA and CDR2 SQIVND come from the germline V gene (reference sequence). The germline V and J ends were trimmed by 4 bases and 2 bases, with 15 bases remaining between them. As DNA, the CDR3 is TGTGCCAGTAGTAAGTCTCCAGGGCAGGGCAATCAGCCCCAGCATTTT. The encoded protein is CASSKSPGQGNQPQHF. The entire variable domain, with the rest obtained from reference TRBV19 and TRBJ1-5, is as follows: DGGITQSPKYLFRKEGQNVTLSCEQNLNHDAMYWYRQDPGQGLRLIYYSQIVNDFQKGDIAEGYSVSREKKESFPLTVTSAQKNPTAFYLCASSKSPGQGNQPQHFGDGTRLSIL.

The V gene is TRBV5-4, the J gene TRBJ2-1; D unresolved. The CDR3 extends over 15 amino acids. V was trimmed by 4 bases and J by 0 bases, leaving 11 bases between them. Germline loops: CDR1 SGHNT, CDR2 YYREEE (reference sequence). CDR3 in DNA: TGTGCCAGCAGCCTAGGACGGAGCTCCTACAATGAGCAGTTCTTC. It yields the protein CASSLGRSSYNEQFF.

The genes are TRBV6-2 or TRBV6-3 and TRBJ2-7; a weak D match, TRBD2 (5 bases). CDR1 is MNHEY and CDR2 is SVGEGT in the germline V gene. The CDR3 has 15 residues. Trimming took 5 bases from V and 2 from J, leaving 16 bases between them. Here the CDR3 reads CASSPRGRIPYEQYF. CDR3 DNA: TGTGCCAGCAGTCCAAGAGGGAGAATCCCCTACGAGCAGTACTTC.

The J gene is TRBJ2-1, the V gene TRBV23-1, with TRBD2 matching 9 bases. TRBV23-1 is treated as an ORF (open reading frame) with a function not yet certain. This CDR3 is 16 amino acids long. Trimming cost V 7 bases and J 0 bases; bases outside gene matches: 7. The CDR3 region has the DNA TGCGCCAGCATATGGACTAGCGAGAGCTCCTACAATGAGCAGTTCTTC. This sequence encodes CASIWTSESSYNEQFF.